The 5 T cell receptor beta chains reported below all come from one sample, sequenced in a study of blood T cell repertoires in COVID-19. The table came from immunoSEQ multiplex PCR; TCRdb's copy has only in-frame clones and leaves some out. The repertoire has roughly 140,000 clones, around 81% of them found once; the top ten carry roughly 8.8%. Sequenced material: peripheral blood. These receptor sequences come from a human donor with acute or convalescent COVID-19. The donor label of this sample is uncertain.

The chain employs TRBV7-8 and TRBJ2-7; tentative D call: TRBD1 (6 bases). Trimming cost V 5 bases and J 2 bases, with 16 bases left between them. There are 15 residues in the CDR3. Per germline, CDR1 SGHVS and CDR2 FQNEAQ. CDR3 in amino acids: CASSPSWDTTYEQYF. The DNA for the CDR3 is TGTGCCAGCAGCCCGTCCTGGGACACCACCTACGAGCAGTACTTC.

The rearrangement uses TRBV10-2 and TRBJ1-5; a weak D match, TRBD1 (5 bases). Germline V gene data show CDR1 as WSHSY and CDR2 as SAAADI. The CDR3 runs 13 residues. V lost 4 bases to trimming and J lost 5 bases, with 9 bases between them. The DNA of the CDR3 is TGCGCCAGCAGTGGGGGGGGTTATCAGCCCCAGCATTTT. Its protein product is CASSGGGYQPQHF.

The rearrangement joins TRBV29-1 to TRBJ1-2; D call uncertain. Germline assignment: CDR1 SQVTM and CDR2 ANQGSEA. V was pared by 0 bases and J by 3 bases, with 14 bases between. The CDR3 loop spans 15 amino acids. CDR3 loop: CSVEDREGFDYGYTF. In DNA, the CDR3 is TGCAGCGTTGAAGATCGGGAAGGGTTTGACTATGGCTACACCTTC. Together with reference TRBV29-1 and TRBJ1-2, the CDR3 gives the full variable domain: SAVISQKPSRDICQRGTSLTIQCQVDSQVTMMFWYRQQPGQSLTLIATANQGSEATYESGFVIDKFPISRPNLTFSTLTVSNMSPEDSSIYLCSVEDREGFDYGYTFGSGTRLTVV.

The V call is TRBV11-2, the J call TRBJ2-2, with TRBD2 matching 11 bases. Per germline, CDR1 SGHAT and CDR2 FQNNGV. V lost 5 bases to trimming and J lost 7 bases; unmatched junction nucleotides: 6. The CDR3 length is 15 residues. The CDR3 reads CASSLGLAAHGELFF. CDR3 bases: TGTGCCAGCAGCCTGGGACTAGCGGCCCACGGGGAGCTGTTTTTT. Drawing the rest from reference TRBV11-2 and TRBJ2-2, the complete variable domain is EAGVAQSPRYKIIEKRQSVAFWCNPISGHATLYWYQQILGQGPKLLIQFQNNGVVDDSQLPKDRFSAERLKGVDSTLKIQPAKLEDSAVYLCASSLGLAAHGELFFGEGSRLTVL.

This clone has just a few counts. The chain recombines TRBV12-3 or TRBV12-4 with TRBJ2-5, with D maybe TRBD1 (6 bases). CDR3 length: 13 amino acids. Trimming removed 6 bases from V and 4 bases from J, with 12 bases in between. The CDR3 coding sequence is TGTGCCAGCAGCCGACAGGTCCGAGAGACCCAGTACTTC. This gives the protein CASSRQVRETQYF.